Listed here are 24 T cell receptor beta chains from one sample, sequenced in a study of shared clonotypes between healthy human individuals. This table comes from immunoSEQ multiplex PCR, and its TCRdb copy is limited to in-frame clones, with some not included. The sample lists about 2 million clones, 90% to 95% occurring once. The sequenced sample was naive CD4+ T cells sorted from blood. Noted subset: CD45RA+ positively selected. These receptors were taken from a man aged 18 to 35 in good health.

The chain uses TRBV6-5 and TRBJ2-3, with 7 nucleotides matching TRBD2. The V segment lost 2 bases and the J segment 1 base; nucleotides outside the gene matches: 3. The CDR3 runs to 15 residues. From germline, CDR1 is MNHEY and CDR2 SVGAGI. CDR3 bases: TGTGCCAGCAGTTACGGGAGCGGGGGCACAGATACGCAGTATTTT. It specifies CASSYGSGGTDTQYF.

The chain joins TRBV7-9 to TRBJ2-1, with TRBD2 matching over 7 bases. V dropped 0 bases and J dropped 9; count of bases not matched to a gene: 14. CDR3 length: 17 residues. Per germline, CDR1 SEHNR and CDR2 FQNEAQ (reference sequence). For the CDR3, the DNA is TGTGCCAGCAGCTTAGCGCCCGGGACTATTCCTTCTAGTGAGCAGTTCTTC. As protein: CASSLAPGTIPSSEQFF.

The CDR3 loop reads CASSALVADTQYF. DNA for the CDR3: TGTGCCAGCAGCGCCTTAGTGGCAGATACGCAGTATTTT. The V and J genes are TRBV9 and TRBJ2-3, with no clear D. CDR3 size: 13 residues. Trimming removed 3 bases from V and 4 bases from J, with 9 bases in between. Germline V gene sequence: CDR1 SGDLS, CDR2 YYNGEE.

The table lists this clone with a count of one. V usage is TRBV6-6 and J usage is TRBJ1-3; D remains unclear. Trimming shortened V by 6 bases and J by 0 bases, and 15 bases separated the two germline ends. The CDR3 is 16 amino acids. Germline-derived CDR1 and CDR2 are MNHNY and SVGAGI (reference sequence). CDR3 loop: CASSSKLSPSGNTIYF. The CDR3 DNA reads TGTGCCAGCAGCTCCAAACTGTCCCCCTCTGGAAACACCATATATTTT.

The genes are TRBV27 and TRBJ1-2, with D unclear. Trimming shortened V by 6 bases and J by 2 bases, and 10 bases separated the two germline ends. The CDR3 spans 13 residues. Germline values: CDR1 MNHEY, CDR2 SMNVEV (reference sequence). The CDR3 nucleotides are TGTGCCAGCAGCGGACGGCGGAACTATGGCTACACCTTC. Translation gives CASSGRRNYGYTF.

This clone was observed once. The V and J genes are TRBV7-9 and TRBJ1-3; possibly TRBD1 for D (6 bases). CDR1 is SEHNR and CDR2 is FQNEAQ in the germline V gene (reference sequence). CDR3 length: 15 residues. V was trimmed by 8 bases and J by 0 bases, leaving 14 bases between them. The CDR3: CASSLGALSGNTIYF. The CDR3 DNA reads as TGTGCCAGCTCGCTGGGGGCGCTCTCTGGAAACACCATATATTTT.

Remarks on this clone: Other DNA sequences of this sample code for an identical CDR3. The genes are TRBV15 and TRBJ1-3, with 10 bases identical to TRBD1. CDR3 length: 16 amino acids. J lost 5 bases, V lost 1 base, and 5 bases had no gene match. The germline V gene has CDR1 LNHNV and CDR2 YYDKDF (reference sequence). The CDR3 reads CATSRVGTGDRNTIYF. The CDR3 coding sequence is TGTGCCACCAGCAGAGTAGGGACAGGGGATAGAAACACCATATATTTT. The whole variable domain, filled in from reference TRBV15 and TRBJ1-3, reads DAMVIQNPRYQVTQFGKPVTLSCSQTLNHNVMYWYQQKSSQAPKLLFHYYDKDFNNEADTPDNFQSRRPNTSFCFLDIRSPGLGDTAMYLCATSRVGTGDRNTIYFGEGSWLTVV.

This clone has a single count. CDR3 sequence (DNA): TGTGCCAGTAGTTTCGACAGGGGGGGACCCTACGAGCAGTACTTC. Its translation: CASSFDRGGPYEQYF. V gene TRBV19 combines with J gene TRBJ2-7; 9 positions match TRBD1. The junction had 7 bases not matched to a gene; V was cut back by 5 bases and J by 2 bases. The CDR3 has 15 residues. Germline V gene sequence: CDR1 LNHDA, CDR2 SQIVND (reference sequence).

This clone appeared a single time. The V and J genes are TRBV6-1 and TRBJ1-3; a possible D gene is TRBD1 (5 bases). CDR1 is MNHNS, CDR2 SASEGT, per germline. This CDR3 contains 14 residues. Trimming left V 6 bases short and J 0 bases short, with 9 bases between. DNA of the CDR3: TGTGCCAGCAGGACAGACTACTCTGGAAACACCATATATTTT. It specifies CASRTDYSGNTIYF.

V is TRBV6-6 and J is TRBJ1-1; D not certain. Trimming took 2 bases from V and 4 from J, leaving 11 bases between them. Per the germline V gene, CDR1 is MNHNY and CDR2 is SVGAGI (reference sequence). The CDR3 totals 14 residues. The CDR3 spells CASSYIGSGTEAFF. CDR3 nucleotides: TGTGCCAGCAGTTACATAGGATCTGGCACTGAAGCTTTCTTT.

The chain has TRBV27 and TRBJ1-2; TRBD1 might be the D (5 bases). This CDR3 is built from 13 residues. Germline V gives CDR1 MNHEY, CDR2 SMNVEV (reference sequence). V was trimmed by 2 bases and J by 8 bases, leaving 12 bases between them. The CDR3 spells CASSLEAGLGYTF. The CDR3 nucleotides read TGTGCCAGCAGTTTAGAGGCGGGGCTCGGCTACACCTTC.

The CDR3 DNA is TGCAGCGTTGAATTTAACGAGCAGTACTTC. It codes for CSVEFNEQYF. The chain has TRBV29-1 and TRBJ2-7; D is unclear. Germline values: CDR1 SQVTM, CDR2 ANQGSEA. The CDR3 is 10 residues long. V dropped 2 bases and J dropped 5 bases, with 4 bases sitting between them.

This chain connects TRBV5-6 to TRBJ1-2; D uncertain. CDR3 size: 13 residues. Germline CDR1 and CDR2: SGHDT and YYEEEE. The V end was cut by 4 bases, the J end by 8 bases, with 15 bases between. This CDR3 reads CASSVRPSQGYTF. The DNA for the CDR3 is TGTGCCAGCAGCGTGAGGCCGTCACAGGGCTACACCTTC.

V gene TRBV4-2 combines with J gene TRBJ2-2; 9 positions agree with TRBD2. The length of the CDR3 is 16 residues. The V gene's germline CDR1 is LGHNA and CDR2 YNFKEQ. Trimming cost V 0 bases and J 4 bases; bases outside gene matches: 3. CDR3 in amino acids: CASSQEWRGGTGELFF. The CDR3 DNA sequence: TGTGCCAGCAGCCAAGAATGGCGGGGGGGCACCGGGGAGCTGTTTTTT.

CDR3 bases: TGTGCCAGCAGCTTGAGGACACACCGTTATAGCAATCAGCCCCAGCATTTT. Translation gives CASSLRTHRYSNQPQHF. This rearrangement joins TRBV7-2 to TRBJ1-5, with D perhaps TRBD1 (5 bases). Germline assignment: CDR1 SGHTA and CDR2 FQGNSA. Deletions cut 3 bases from V and 0 bases from J, with 15 bases between. This CDR3 is 17 amino acids long.

The V call is TRBV5-1, the J call TRBJ2-1; D is unresolved. V lost 2 bases and J lost 9, with 15 bases in between. Germline V gives CDR1 SGHRS, CDR2 YFSETQ. The CDR3 contains 14 residues. CDR3 DNA: TGCGCCAGCAGCTTCTTACATGAACAGAGTGAGCAGTTCTTC. It yields the protein CASSFLHEQSEQFF.

The chain uses TRBV9 and TRBJ1-1; TRBD1 matches at 7 bases. The germline gives CDR1 SGDLS, CDR2 YYNGEE. The CDR3 is 15 residues long. Germline trimming cut 4 bases from V and 1 base from J; bases unmatched to any gene: 7. CDR3: CASSLRQGENTEAFF. The CDR3 region has the DNA TGTGCCAGCAGCCTCCGACAGGGTGAGAACACTGAAGCTTTCTTT.

The gene calls are TRBV2 and TRBJ1-2; TRBD1 agrees at 7 bases. The CDR3 runs 14 residues. V shed 4 bases and J 7 bases; nucleotides not matched to a gene: 9. Germline CDR1 reads SNHLY; CDR2 reads FYNNEI. The CDR3 sequence: CASSGQGDFGGYTF. In nucleotides, the CDR3 is TGTGCCAGCAGTGGACAGGGTGATTTTGGTGGCTACACCTTC.

The chain recombines TRBV10-3 with TRBJ2-6; 8 bases are shared with TRBD1. From germline, CDR1 is ENHRY and CDR2 SYGVKD. CDR3 length equals 15 residues. After removal of 8 bases from V and 0 bases from J, the junction contained 3 bases not matched to a gene. This CDR3 is CAIGQGDSGANVLTF. CDR3 nucleotide sequence: TGTGCCATCGGACAGGGAGACTCTGGGGCCAACGTCCTGACTTTC.

The V call is TRBV6-6, the J call TRBJ2-3; 10 bases match TRBD2. CDR3 length equals 14 residues. CDR1 is MNHNY, CDR2 SVGAGI, per germline (reference sequence). The ends lost 9 bases at V and 4 bases at J; junction bases unmatched: 7. CDR3 region: CASKSGRASDTQYF. CDR3 nucleotide sequence: TGTGCCAGTAAAAGCGGGAGGGCGTCAGATACGCAGTATTTT.

The chain carries TRBV11-2 and TRBJ1-4, with D hard to call. Germline values: CDR1 SGHAT, CDR2 FQNNGV. The CDR3 loop spans 16 amino acids. The V end was cut by 3 bases, the J end by 0 bases, with 11 bases between. The CDR3 is CASSFPDGSTNEKLFF. CDR3 DNA: TGTGCCAGCAGCTTTCCGGACGGCTCAACTAATGAAAAACTGTTTTTT.

This clone was recorded once. V and J are TRBV7-3 and TRBJ2-1, with D possibly matching TRBD2 (5 bases). Trimming took off 1 base at V and 10 bases at J, with 14 bases between the two ends. The CDR3 length is 14 residues. The germline CDR1 and CDR2 sequences are SGHTA and FQGTGA. Written as DNA, the CDR3 is TGTGCCAGCAGCTTAAGCCCCGGGATCTCGGAGCAGTTCTTC. Translation gives CASSLSPGISEQFF.

V gene TRBV2 combines with J gene TRBJ1-5, with D hard to call. The CDR3 is made up of 13 amino acids. The V gene lost 6 bases and the J gene lost 9 bases, with 15 bases spanning the gap. CDR1 is SNHLY, CDR2 FYNNEI, per germline. The CDR3 nucleotides read TGTGCCAGCAGGAGGGAGGGCTCAGCGCCCCAGCATTTT. Protein: CASRREGSAPQHF.

V is TRBV5-4 and J is TRBJ2-1, with 11 bases aligning to TRBD1. Unmatched junction bases numbered 5, after V lost 3 bases and J lost 6 bases. The CDR3 is 15 residues long. Germline V CDR1 and CDR2: SGHNT, YYREEE (reference sequence). The CDR3 coding sequence is TGTGCCAGCAGCTACCGGGACAGGGGGGTCAATGAGCAGTTCTTC. Protein product: CASSYRDRGVNEQFF. The full variable domain, with the rest looked up from reference TRBV5-4 and TRBJ2-1, is ETGVTQSPTHLIKTRGQQVTLRCSSQSGHNTVSWYQQALGQGPQFIFQYYREEENGRGNFPPRFSGLQFPNYSSELNVNALELDDSALYLCASSYRDRGVNEQFFGPGTRLTVL.